This TCR beta chain was sequenced in a study of cytomegalovirus exposure and HLA in healthy donors (dated by TCRdb to 2015 to 2018). A note on the overall study: According to an earlier analysis of a few hundred of the donors, 150 million to 200 million T cells yielded some 110 million unique TCR beta sequences and around 300 Gb of sequence data. The study aimed to test whether signatures of past pathogen exposure could be identified by cataloging public T cell receptors. To predict cytomegalovirus infection status, the study brought together high-throughput TCR immunosequencing, statistical association of individual TCRs with disease status, and machine learning. The number of typed donors differed by locus: roughly 620-640 for A, B, C, DRB1 and DQB1; some 500 for DQA1; some 610 for DPA1; and around 490 for DPB1. In an earlier analysis of about 590 of the donors, high-throughput TCR beta sequencing was used to judge whether each TCR beta V gene segment behaved as functional or pseudogenic. All discovery cohort repertoires had been generated on a single sequencing platform. The study profiled the T cell repertoires of fewer than 850 subjects by immunosequencing and related them to cytomegalovirus serostatus. An early release that covered roughly 600 HLA-typed donors contained about 300 gigabases of sequencing data and 65 million to 100 million unique TCR sequences. A later analysis re-analyzed previously published TCR beta repertoires from roughly 690 donors and added high-resolution HLA genotyping to study TCR occurrence patterns. Rather than using new phenotypic data, the later analysis identified candidate immune exposures from TCR beta sequences and from how often those sequences occurred across donors. In a later genetic analysis, genome-wide SNP genotypes for about three fifths of the 666 donors were used, and that subset was treated as a discovery cohort. HLA typing included class I and class II loci at four-digit resolution. Of the approximately 400 genotyped donors, about 84% fell in the genetic ancestry cluster associated with self-reported Caucasian donors. Alongside the repertoire data, information on donor age, sex, ethnicity and CMV serostatus was compiled. Four or five DR-DQ haplotypes were treated as single units for association and clustering because of strong linkage in the cohort. On average, over 200,000 unique TCR beta nucleotide sequences were sequenced per donor among 350 to 400 genotyped donors of the cohort, with roughly a sixth of those sequences being non-productive. Besides the first cohort of 500 to 700 subjects, a separate validation cohort made up of about 120 different subjects was used.

What the study reported, not specific to this receptor: While some public TCRs were present in many individuals, most TCR sequences turned up only very rarely across donors. Because HLA typing was missing for some donors at each locus, association tests included only the typed subset. Cytomegalovirus status was reported to be diagnosed by the classifier with high specificity and sensitivity in both the original and validation cohorts. It was suggested by the authors that the approach could potentially be generalized to other disease states and immunological phenotypes. A later genetic analysis associated a missense DCLRE1C variant with V-gene and J-gene trimming of TCR beta chains, and an independent cohort replicated the association. A later analysis reported that several top co-occurrence clusters appeared linked to parvovirus B19, influenza, CMV and Epstein-Barr virus. Broadly in line with IMGT annotations, most TCR beta V segments showed up in productive rearrangements about 87% or about 30% of the time in an earlier analysis of around 600 of the donors. In a later analysis, the rate of TCR association differed among HLA loci, with DRB1 alleles having the most associated TCRs and HLA-C alleles having the fewest. A cluster of highly shared sequence variants was judged likely to be a technical artifact of the sequencing pipeline. In a later analysis, some 17,000 TCR beta sequences were associated with specific HLA alleles at a false discovery rate of 0.05. Three of the identified cytomegalovirus-associated TCR beta chains were confirmed in vitro to be specific for cytomegalovirus antigens. A further reported finding was that TCR beta sequences accurately predicted the HLA-A and HLA-B alleles for most subjects in the first cohort. Roughly uniform sequencing depth across donors was assumed in presence/absence analyses, although this assumption may not hold. Immune exposure information for the cohort was limited to CMV serostatus. Some IMGT-functional V segments, including TRBV6-2 and TRBV6-3, could not be told apart with the 87-base-pair reads, so those segments were excluded. In the study, 150 to 200 TCR beta chains were listed as associated with cytomegalovirus. Linkage disequilibrium might explain the correlated functional status among segregating V segments, but an unknown experimental factor could not be ruled out. Most CMV-associated TCR beta chains appeared to be HLA-restricted in a later analysis, and the HLA associations seemed to be driven largely by CMV exposure. Compared with the roughly 600-donor mean, donors in an Asian-associated ancestry cluster had fewer N-insertions in productive TCRs, according to a later genetic analysis. A later analysis found that HLA-associated TCR beta chains were more clonally expanded and had lower generation probabilities than equally common non-associated chains. This cohort had only TCR beta chains sequenced, and the lack of alpha or paired-chain data limited which features could be detected. When HLA alleles, especially DR and DQ, strongly co-occurred, attributing TCR associations to individual alleles was difficult. Because counts were too low, approximately 15 rarely observed V segments, including chromosome 9 orphons, were excluded from the earlier analysis of fewer than 650 of the donors.

The library was obtained by the immunoSEQ multiplex PCR assay. For the multiplex PCR, a mixture combining 60 forward primers for TCR Vbeta segments and 13 reverse primers for TCR Jbeta segments was used. A multiplex PCR assay on genomic DNA amplified the CDR3 region of rearranged TCR beta genes. The Illumina HiSeq System was used to sequence the amplified TCR beta libraries as 87-base-pair reads. Turning to the authors' computational methods: Across the 500 to 750 repertoires, a later analysis counted roughly 77 million unique TCR beta chains, roughly 11 million of which were shared by at least two donors. Raw reads were error-corrected and collapsed into unique sequences with a nearest-neighbor algorithm that merged closely related sequences to remove PCR and sequencing errors. V, D and J gene segments were assigned by aligning CDR3 sequences to IMGT reference sequences. Each retained sequence needed at least a six-nucleotide match to both a V gene segment and a J gene segment. Rearrangements were classified as productive when the CDR3 lacked stop codons and remained in frame with V and J, and all other rearrangements were classified as non-productive. Following IMGT convention, CDR3 was defined as the stretch from the second conserved V-encoded cysteine up to the conserved J-encoded phenylalanine. The earlier analysis of 500 to 750 of the donors excluded any sequence lacking an unambiguous match to a single V gene segment. In an earlier analysis of roughly 500 of the donors, V segments were called functional above 56.7% productive rearrangements and were called segregating when the between-donor standard deviation exceeded 5%. A statistical classification framework was built to diagnose cytomegalovirus status from the catalog of TCR beta chain sequences. A later analysis assigned V and J genes by comparing TCR nucleotide sequences with IMGT/GENE-DB human TR gene sequences. In a later analysis, CDR3 sequences and most-parsimonious VDJ recombination scenarios were assigned using the TCRdist pipeline. A later analysis defined each TCR beta chain by its CDR3 amino acid sequence plus V-gene family, and excluded reads lacking a unique V-gene family. As a way to deal with suspected cross-contamination and a sequencing artifact, a later analysis dropped approximately 590 nucleotide sequences that were highly shared and had low generation probability. For each public chain, a later analysis derived a clonal expansion index from normalized ranks of inferred template counts within each repertoire. Generation probabilities in a later analysis came from a VDJ recombination model fitted to out-of-frame rearrangements, and those results were checked against IGoR. A later analysis scored TCR-TCR, TCR-HLA and TCR-CMV co-occurrence with hypergeometric tests, applying a repertoire-size bias correction to TCR pairs. In a later analysis, false discovery rates were estimated by permuting HLA or CMV assignments 20 times. In a later analysis, co-occurring TCRs were grouped using DBSCAN, and TCRdist sequence similarity was added for clustering within HLA-allele-positive subsets. Repertoires with fewer than 30,000 or more than 120,000 public chains, plus five repertoires with anomalous nucleotide sharing, were excluded from co-occurrence clustering. TCRdb re-hosts the immuneACCESS table, in-frame sequences only. Its copies lack some clones; in the studies checked, an unresolved V gene accounts for under half of them, and the cause for the rest is not known. The DNA was the basis for D and trimming; V, J and clone size are from that table. For this sample the table gives roughly 180,000 clones, of which about four fifths were detected only once. The ten largest account for about 6% of the sample.

From cysteine to phenylalanine, the CDR3 is 17 amino acids long. Only CDR3 DNA is held: 51 bases, read in frame from base 1. V trim: 4 bases; J trim: 0 bases; unmatched bases: 12. Looking up the germline V gene yields CDR1 SGHDT and CDR2 YYEEEE. The cohort was made up of roughly 670 healthy bone marrow donors. All cohort members were sampled while nominally healthy, although unrecorded immune exposures were likely present. The donor was CMV seropositive and belonged to the group of more than 250 seropositive cohort members. Each donor provided a peripheral blood sample, and peripheral blood mononuclear cells were used for TCR beta sequencing. Genomic DNA was extracted from the blood cell samples with the Qiagen DNeasy Blood Extraction Kit. Worth noting for this clone: It lacks a known antigen. Base qualities are not at hand, and no much larger clone is one base apart.

This clonotype was obtained from a woman aged 25 to 39 in good health and CMV-seropositive. Sequencing used PBMCs. The receptor chain draws on TRBV5-6 and TRBJ2-5, with 7 bases in between that match TRBD2. The nucleotide sequence is TGTGCCAGCAGCCGGCGTTGGTCCAGCGGGGACCAAGAGACCCAGTACTTC. Its protein product is CASSRRWSSGDQETQYF.